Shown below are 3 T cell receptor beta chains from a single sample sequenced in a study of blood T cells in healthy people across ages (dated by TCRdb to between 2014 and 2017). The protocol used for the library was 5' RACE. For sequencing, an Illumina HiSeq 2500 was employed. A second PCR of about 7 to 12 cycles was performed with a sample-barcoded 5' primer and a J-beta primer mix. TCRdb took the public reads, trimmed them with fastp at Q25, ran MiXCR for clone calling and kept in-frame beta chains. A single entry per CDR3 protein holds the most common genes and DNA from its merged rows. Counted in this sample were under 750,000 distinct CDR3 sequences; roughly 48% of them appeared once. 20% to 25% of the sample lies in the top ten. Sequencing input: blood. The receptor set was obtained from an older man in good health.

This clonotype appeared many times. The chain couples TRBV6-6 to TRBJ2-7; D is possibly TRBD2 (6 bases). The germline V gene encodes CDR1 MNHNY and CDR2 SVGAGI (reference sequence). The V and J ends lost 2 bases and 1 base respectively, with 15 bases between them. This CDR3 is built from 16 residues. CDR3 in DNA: TGTGCCAGCAGTTACGCTGGCGGGACCGGTTCCTACGAGCAGTACTTC. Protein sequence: CASSYAGGTGSYEQYF.

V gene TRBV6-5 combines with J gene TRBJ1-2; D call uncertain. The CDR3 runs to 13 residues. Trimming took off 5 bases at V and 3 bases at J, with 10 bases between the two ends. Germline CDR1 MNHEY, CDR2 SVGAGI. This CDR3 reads CASSGLADYGYTF. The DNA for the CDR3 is TGTGCCAGCAGTGGACTTGCTGACTATGGCTACACCTTC.

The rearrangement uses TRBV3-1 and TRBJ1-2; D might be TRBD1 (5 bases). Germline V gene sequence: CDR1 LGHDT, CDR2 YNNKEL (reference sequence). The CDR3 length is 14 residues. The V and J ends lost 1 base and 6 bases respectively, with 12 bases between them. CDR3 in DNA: TGTGCCAGCAGCCAAGCCGCCAGGGTGAATGGCTACACCTTC. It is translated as CASSQAARVNGYTF.